Presented here are 21 T cell receptor beta chains from one specimen sequenced in a study of shared clonotypes between healthy human individuals. Data came from immunoSEQ multiplex PCR; TCRdb stores just in-frame clones and leaves some out. The repertoire includes roughly 2.2 million clones, just over 90% of them detected once, and 0.35% to 0.5% sits in the top ten. The source material was naive CD4+ T cells from PBMCs. Subset indicated: CD45RA+ positively selected. The receptors derive from a man between 18 and 29 years old in good health. Some clones in this sample may be carry-over from other donors' samples.

V usage is TRBV7-3 and J usage is TRBJ2-3; TRBD1 aligns across 7 bases. V trimming: 1 base; J trimming: 4 bases; junction bases outside the gene matches: 5. The CDR3 runs to 15 residues. From germline, CDR1 is SGHTA and CDR2 FQGTGA. The CDR3 spells CASSLKEGGADTQYF. DNA of the CDR3: TGTGCCAGCAGCTTAAAAGAAGGGGGCGCAGATACGCAGTATTTT. Complete variable domain (other parts from reference TRBV7-3 and TRBJ2-3): GAGVSQTPSNKVTEKGKYVELRCDPISGHTALYWYRQSLGQGPEFLIYFQGTGAADDSGLPNDRFFAVRPEGSVSTLKIQRTERGDSAVYLCASSLKEGGADTQYFGPGTRLTVL.

The V call is TRBV2, the J call TRBJ1-3, with unresolved D. The CDR3 runs 16 residues. Between the trimmed V and J ends, which lost 4 bases and 1 base, there was a span of 14 bases. Per germline, CDR1 SNHLY and CDR2 FYNNEI. CDR3 DNA sequence: TGTGCCAGCAGTGGCAGGACGACTTTTTCTGGAAACACCATATATTTT. Amino acid sequence: CASSGRTTFSGNTIYF.

The chain has TRBV7-9 and TRBJ1-2, with a weak D call TRBD1 (6 bases). The CDR3 spans 15 residues. With 4 bases removed from V and 0 bases from J, the gap between germline ends came to 12 bases. Germline V gives CDR1 SEHNR, CDR2 FQNEAQ (reference sequence). CDR3 residues: CASSSPDSTNYGYTF. CDR3 nucleotides: TGTGCCAGCAGCTCCCCGGACAGTACTAACTATGGCTACACCTTC.

V gene TRBV27 combines with J gene TRBJ1-5; 9 bases are shared with TRBD1. The CDR3 runs 21 residues. Germline CDR1 is MNHEY and CDR2 is SMNVEV (reference sequence). Trimming took 6 bases from V and 0 from J; bases not matched to a gene: 21. CDR3 sequence reads: CASSPIGATGGWVNSNQPQHF. In DNA, the CDR3 is TGTGCCAGCAGCCCGATTGGCGCGACAGGGGGTTGGGTCAATAGCAATCAGCCCCAGCATTTT.

The V and J genes are TRBV6-5 and TRBJ2-1; no definite D call. Germline CDR1 MNHEY, CDR2 SVGAGI. The CDR3 is 11 residues long. V dropped 10 bases and J dropped 3 bases, with 7 bases sitting between them. CDR3 sequence: CATLLYNEQFF. The CDR3, as DNA: TGTGCCACTCTTCTCTACAATGAGCAGTTCTTC.

Note on this clone: The same CDR3 can be traced to other DNA sequences in this sample. V is TRBV5-1 and J is TRBJ1-4; TRBD1 matches at 7 bases. CDR1 SGHRS and CDR2 YFSETQ come from the germline V gene. The CDR3 spans 14 residues. Germline trimming cut 4 bases from V and 4 bases from J; bases unmatched to any gene: 4. CDR3 sequence: CASSLGTVNEKLFF. In DNA form, the CDR3 reads TGCGCCAGCAGCCTGGGGACAGTTAATGAAAAACTGTTTTTT.

This clone appeared once. V and J are TRBV30 and TRBJ1-2; 9 bases fit TRBD1. Trimming cost V 7 bases and J 2 bases; bases outside gene matches: 8. This CDR3 comprises 14 residues. The V gene's germline CDR1 is GTSNPN and CDR2 SVGIG (reference sequence). This chain's CDR3 is CAFFSGTGNYGYTF. The CDR3 DNA is TGTGCCTTCTTTTCCGGGACAGGGAACTATGGCTACACCTTC.

This clone has only one observation. This chain connects TRBV27 to TRBJ2-2; D not resolved. The CDR3 covers 15 residues. V lost 2 bases and J lost 3, with 10 bases in between. CDR1 MNHEY and CDR2 SMNVEV come from the germline V gene (reference sequence). CDR3 bases: TGTGCCAGCAGTTTAATGGAACCTTACACCGGGGAGCTGTTTTTT. Protein product: CASSLMEPYTGELFF.

The V call is TRBV7-9, the J call TRBJ2-3, with TRBD2 matching over 9 bases. Germline V gene data show CDR1 as SEHNR and CDR2 as FQNEAQ (reference sequence). V lost 0 bases to trimming and J lost 6 bases; unmatched junction nucleotides: 1. The CDR3 covers 14 residues. The CDR3 DNA reads TGTGCCAGCAGCTTAGCTAGCGGGAGTGATACGCAGTATTTT. Translated, it gives CASSLASGSDTQYF.

The chain links TRBV28 to TRBJ1-1; 8 bases align to TRBD1. Losses at the gene ends were 2 bases for V and 11 bases for J; bases not matched to a gene: 10. Germline CDR1 MDHEN, CDR2 SYDVKM. This CDR3 has 14 residues. This chain's CDR3 is CASSLALTGDFAFF. The CDR3 DNA is TGTGCCAGCAGTTTAGCACTGACAGGGGATTTTGCTTTCTTT.

V gene TRBV29-1 combines with J gene TRBJ2-4; the D call may be TRBD1 or TRBD2 (5 bases each). Germline CDR1 reads SQVTM; CDR2 reads ANQGSEA. This CDR3 is 12 amino acids long. V lost 6 bases to trimming and J lost 5 bases, with 11 bases between them. Written as DNA, the CDR3 is TGCAGCGTCGGGGACGGAGAAAACATTCAGTACTTC. Residues: CSVGDGENIQYF.

The rearrangement joins TRBV10-3 to TRBJ1-5; unclear D gene. CDR3 length: 16 amino acids. Trimming removed 3 bases from V and 3 bases from J, with 15 bases in between. CDR1 is ENHRY and CDR2 is SYGVKD in the germline V gene. Here the CDR3 DNA reads TGTGCCATCAGTGAAGTTGGGCAGATGACCAATCAGCCCCAGCATTTT. It encodes CAISEVGQMTNQPQHF.

As DNA, the CDR3 is TGTGCCAGCTCACGACAGAATTCAGATACGCAGTATTTT. This codes for CASSRQNSDTQYF. This sequence joins TRBV18 and TRBJ2-3, with D maybe TRBD1 (5 bases). Germline loops: CDR1 KGHSH, CDR2 LQKENI. V was pared by 4 bases and J by 4 bases, with 9 bases between. The CDR3 contains 13 residues.

This clone was recorded only once. The CDR3, as DNA: TGTGCCAGCAGCTTTACGGAGAACACTGAAGCTTTCTTT. Amino acids: CASSFTENTEAFF. The chain employs TRBV7-6 and TRBJ1-1; unclear D gene. The CDR3 has 13 amino acids. V was pared by 3 bases and J by 1 base, with 6 bases between. Germline lookup yields CDR1 SGHVS and CDR2 FNYEAQ.

The chain employs TRBV28 and TRBJ2-7, with D maybe TRBD1 (6 bases). The CDR3 is 17 amino acids. Trimming shortened V by 10 bases and J by 2 bases, and 27 bases separated the two germline ends. Germline V gives CDR1 MDHEN, CDR2 SYDVKM. The CDR3 is CATSRRDTRGKPYEQYF. The CDR3 DNA reads TGTGCCACCAGCCGTAGGGACACCCGAGGGAAGCCCTACGAGCAGTACTTC.

J is TRBJ2-7 and V is TRBV27, with 8 bases fitting TRBD2. The length of the CDR3 is 15 residues. Germline V lookup: CDR1 MNHEY, CDR2 SMNVEV (reference sequence). V lost 2 bases to trimming and J lost 0 bases; unmatched junction nucleotides: 3. The CDR3 sequence: CASSLKLAASYEQYF. For the CDR3, the DNA is TGTGCCAGCAGTTTAAAACTAGCGGCCTCCTACGAGCAGTACTTC.

V is TRBV19 and J is TRBJ1-5; 9 nucleotides align to TRBD1. Germline CDR1 reads LNHDA; CDR2 reads SQIVND (reference sequence). Trimming removed 3 bases from V and 7 bases from J; junction bases left unmatched: 10. This CDR3 has 16 residues. For the CDR3, the DNA is TGTGCCAGTAGTATTTCCCCGGGACAGGGCCAACAGCCCCAGCATTTT. It codes for CASSISPGQGQQPQHF. Filled out from reference TRBV19 and TRBJ1-5, the complete variable domain reads DGGITQSPKYLFRKEGQNVTLSCEQNLNHDAMYWYRQDPGQGLRLIYYSQIVNDFQKGDIAEGYSVSREKKESFPLTVTSAQKNPTAFYLCASSISPGQGQQPQHFGDGTRLSIL.

This chain links TRBV30 with TRBJ2-3; 10 bases are a match to TRBD1. Germline CDR1 is GTSNPN and CDR2 is SVGIG (reference sequence). The CDR3 totals 14 residues. The junction had 5 bases not matched to a gene; V was cut back by 5 bases and J by 3 bases. The CDR3 nucleotides read TGTGCCTGGGCCGGGACAGGGGTGACAGATACGCAGTATTTT. It specifies CAWAGTGVTDTQYF.

About this clone itself: The sample carries other DNA sequences with the same CDR3. The chain uses TRBV5-1 and TRBJ2-2; D not resolved. Germline values: CDR1 SGHRS, CDR2 YFSETQ. V was cut by 0 bases and J by 4 bases, with 4 bases left in between. The CDR3 sequence is 13 residues long. CDR3 residues: CASSLDGTGELFF. For the CDR3, the DNA is TGCGCCAGCAGCTTGGACGGCACCGGGGAGCTGTTTTTT.

V usage is TRBV6-1 and J usage is TRBJ2-7; 7 positions agree with TRBD1. J gave up 6 bases and V 6 bases, and 11 bases lay outside the gene matches. This CDR3 has 14 amino acids. Germline V lookup: CDR1 MNHNS, CDR2 SASEGT. The CDR3, as DNA: TGTGCCAGCAGAGAATTCCCCTCAGGGGGCGAGCAGTACTTC. Translated, it gives CASREFPSGGEQYF.

The rearrangement uses TRBV28 and TRBJ1-4; D perhaps matches TRBD1 (6 bases). This CDR3 comprises 16 residues. CDR1 and CDR2 (germline): MDHEN, SYDVKM. V lost 7 bases and J lost 2, with 17 bases in between. CDR3 sequence (DNA): TGTGCCAGCACCCTTGGCTGGGGGGCGACTAATGAAAAACTGTTTTTT. It yields the protein CASTLGWGATNEKLFF. Drawing the rest from reference TRBV28 and TRBJ1-4, the complete variable domain is DVKVTQSSRYLVKRTGEKVFLECVQDMDHENMFWYRQDPGLGLRLIYFSYDVKMKEKGDIPEGYSVSREKKERFSLILESASTNQTSMYLCASTLGWGATNEKLFFGSGTQLSVL.